One TCR beta chain is described in this entry. Its binding antigen is unknown. One base away there is no much larger clone; base qualities are not given. Inclusive of the bounding cysteine and phenylalanine, the CDR3 is 14 residues long. CDR3 DNA is the only sequence kept; it has 42 bases, read in frame from the first base. As encoded in the germline V gene (reference sequence), CDR1 is LNHNV while CDR2 is YYDKDF. This specimen belongs to a study of cytomegalovirus exposure and HLA in healthy donors (dated by TCRdb to about 2017). Background on the whole study: According to an earlier analysis of 550 to 750 of the donors, about 179 million T cells yielded 117 million unique TCR beta sequences and roughly 280 Gb of sequence data. An early release covering roughly 600 HLA-typed donors comprised about 300 gigabases of sequencing data and about 90 million unique TCR sequences. Of the 300 to 500 genotyped donors, roughly 76% were placed in the genetic ancestry cluster associated with self-reported Caucasian donors. The study aimed to test whether signatures of past pathogen exposure could be identified by cataloging public T cell receptors. Using immunosequencing, the study profiled T cell repertoires from around 670 subjects and related those repertoires to cytomegalovirus serostatus. A separate validation cohort of about 110 different subjects was used in addition to the roughly 700-subject first cohort. High-throughput TCR immunosequencing, statistical association of individual TCRs with disease status, and machine learning were combined to predict cytomegalovirus infection status. To study patterns of TCR occurrence, a later analysis re-analyzed previously published TCR beta repertoires from several hundred donors and added high-resolution HLA genotyping. In the later analysis, no new phenotypic data were used to find candidate immune exposures; instead, reliance was placed on TCR beta sequences and their occurrence across donors. An earlier analysis of a few hundred of the donors applied high-throughput TCR beta sequencing to assess whether each TCR beta V gene segment acted as functional or pseudogenic. Alongside the repertoire data, information on donor age, sex, ethnicity and CMV serostatus was compiled. In a later genetic analysis, genome-wide SNP genotypes for about three fifths of the 666 donors were used, and that subset was treated as a discovery cohort. Every discovery cohort repertoire had been produced on one sequencing platform. HLA typing covered class I and class II loci at four-digit resolution. The number of typed donors differed by locus: about 620-640 for A, B, C, DRB1 and DQB1; 500 to 550 for DQA1; approximately 600 for DPA1; and roughly 470 for DPB1. A handful of DR-DQ haplotypes were treated as single units for association and clustering because of strong linkage in the cohort. Across under 500 genotyped donors of the cohort, an average of about 250,000 unique TCR beta nucleotide sequences per donor were sequenced, and 15% to 20% of those sequences were non-productive. What the authors observed across the whole study: CMV serostatus was the only immune exposure information available for the cohort. When HLA alleles, especially DR and DQ, strongly co-occurred, attributing TCR associations to individual alleles was difficult. It was suggested by the authors that the approach could potentially be generalized to other disease states and immunological phenotypes. A later analysis reported that several top co-occurrence clusters appeared linked to parvovirus B19, influenza, CMV and Epstein-Barr virus. In a later genetic analysis, fewer N-insertions in productive TCRs were reported among donors in an Asian-associated ancestry cluster than the approximately 630-donor mean. A later analysis found that TCR association rates varied across HLA loci, with DRB1 alleles showing the most associated TCRs and HLA-C alleles the fewest. Because HLA typing was unavailable for some donors at each locus, only the typed subset was used in association tests. Most TCR sequences were observed very rarely across donors, whereas some public TCRs were present in many individuals. In the study, roughly 160 TCR beta chains were listed as associated with cytomegalovirus. Because counts were too low, about 18 rarely observed V segments, including chromosome 9 orphons, were excluded from the earlier analysis of a few hundred of the donors. A few of the identified cytomegalovirus-associated TCR beta chains were confirmed in vitro to be specific for cytomegalovirus antigens. Correlated functional status among segregating V segments might be attributable to linkage disequilibrium, but an unknown experimental factor could not be ruled out. In an earlier analysis of about 550 of the donors, most TCR beta V segments were observed in productive rearrangements about 90% or about 30% of the time, broadly matching IMGT annotations. A group of highly shared sequence variants was considered likely to be a technical artifact of the sequencing pipeline. Some IMGT-functional V segments, including TRBV6-2 and TRBV6-3, could not be distinguished by the 87-base-pair reads and were therefore excluded. In both the original and validation cohorts, the classifier was reported to diagnose cytomegalovirus status with high specificity and sensitivity. Roughly uniform sequencing depth across donors was assumed in presence/absence analyses, although this assumption may not hold. A further reported finding was that TCR beta sequences accurately predicted the HLA-A and HLA-B alleles for most subjects in the first cohort. Specific HLA alleles were associated with over 15,000 TCR beta sequences at a false discovery rate of 0.05 in a later analysis. In a later genetic analysis, a missense DCLRE1C variant was associated with V-gene and J-gene trimming of TCR beta chains, and the association was replicated in an independent cohort. A later analysis found that most CMV-associated TCR beta chains appeared HLA-restricted, with HLA associations seemingly driven largely by CMV exposure. Only TCR beta chains were sequenced in this cohort, and the absence of alpha or paired-chain data limited detectable features. Compared with equally common non-associated chains, HLA-associated TCR beta chains in a later analysis were more clonally expanded and had lower generation probabilities.

The cohort was made up of approximately 670 healthy bone marrow donors. At the time of sampling, every cohort member was nominally healthy, though immune exposures that went unrecorded were likely present. The donor tested CMV seronegative and was one of the 352 seronegative cohort members. A peripheral blood sample was collected from each donor, and TCR beta sequencing was performed on peripheral blood mononuclear cells. Genomic DNA was extracted from the blood cell samples with the Qiagen DNeasy Blood Extraction Kit. Library preparation used the immunoSEQ multiplex PCR assay. For the multiplex PCR, a mixture combining 60 forward primers for TCR Vbeta segments and 13 reverse primers for TCR Jbeta segments was used. A multiplex PCR assay on genomic DNA amplified the CDR3 region of rearranged TCR beta genes. Amplified TCR beta libraries were sequenced as 87-base-pair reads on the Illumina HiSeq System. In the original analysis: In a later analysis, tens of millions of unique TCR beta chains were counted across the approximately 640 repertoires, and roughly 11 million of these chains were shared by at least two donors. To remove PCR and sequencing errors, raw reads were error-corrected and collapsed into unique sequences using a nearest-neighbor algorithm that merged closely related sequences. V, D and J gene segments were assigned by aligning CDR3 sequences to IMGT reference sequences. For a sequence to be retained, a match of at least six nucleotides was required to both a V gene segment and a J gene segment. A rearrangement was called productive if the CDR3 had no stop codons and remained in frame with V and J, and every other rearrangement was called non-productive. CDR3 was defined by IMGT convention, running from the second conserved V-encoded cysteine to the conserved J-encoded phenylalanine. The earlier analysis of 587 of the donors excluded sequences that lacked an unambiguous match to a single V gene segment. In an earlier analysis of around 590 of the donors, a V segment was called functional when productive rearrangements were above 56.7%, and segregating when the standard deviation between donors exceeded 5%. To diagnose cytomegalovirus status from the catalog of TCR beta chain sequences, a statistical classification framework was built. In a later analysis, V and J genes were assigned by comparing TCR nucleotide sequences against IMGT/GENE-DB human TR gene sequences. Using the TCRdist pipeline, a later analysis assigned CDR3 sequences along with most-parsimonious VDJ recombination scenarios. In a later analysis, each TCR beta chain was defined by its CDR3 amino acid sequence together with its V-gene family, and reads without a unique V-gene family were excluded. As a way to deal with suspected cross-contamination and a sequencing artifact, a later analysis dropped roughly 620 nucleotide sequences that were highly shared and had low generation probability. In a later analysis, a clonal expansion index was calculated for each public chain from normalized within-repertoire ranks of inferred template counts. In a later analysis, generation probabilities were computed using a VDJ recombination model fitted to out-of-frame rearrangements, and the results were checked against IGoR. In a later analysis, hypergeometric tests were used to score TCR-TCR, TCR-HLA and TCR-CMV co-occurrence, with a repertoire-size bias correction applied to TCR pairs. A later analysis estimated false discovery rates by permuting HLA or CMV assignments 20 times. In a later analysis, co-occurring TCRs were grouped with DBSCAN, and TCRdist sequence similarity was added when clustering was performed within HLA-allele-positive subsets. For co-occurrence clustering, repertoires with fewer than 30,000 or more than 120,000 public chains were excluded, along with a handful of repertoires with anomalous nucleotide sharing. TCRdb took this table from immuneACCESS and kept in-frame rearrangements with V and J called. Such tables lack part of the clones; where checked against another copy, unresolved V genes explain under half of the gap, and the rest is unexplained. The D gene and trimming were derived from the DNA, and the V and J assignments and clone size from that table. Present in this sample are some 200,000 clones, about 80% of which were seen just once. Together, the top ten hold 2% to 2.5% of the sample.

The sample consisted of PBMCs. The clonotype was recovered from a woman in her 30s in good health and CMV-seronegative. The sequence joins TRBV15 to TRBJ2-5; 8 nucleotides in the junction match TRBD2. The J call could be wrong; TRBJ2-7 is a better fit for the DNA end. The CDR3 here reads CATSRRAGAHEQYF. The sequenced DNA is TGTGCCACCAGCAGAAGAGCGGGAGCCCACGAGCAGTACTTC.